This paragraph covers one T cell receptor (beta chain) sequence. Its matching antigen is unknown. The data were taken from a study of PD-1 blockade in mismatch repair-deficient tumors. Overall study: Patients had more than ten mismatch repair-deficient cancer types, all previously treated and progressing. Overall study results and limits: Tumor-resident clones, often undetectable pretreatment in blood, expanded then contracted after pembrolizumab.

Every patient had mismatch repair deficiency by PCR or immunohistochemistry. The TCR-sequenced patients were three responders to pembrolizumab. Some clones are missing from TCRdb's copy, which holds only in-frame ones; the method was immunoSEQ multiplex PCR. Of roughly 80,000 clones in the sample, 65% to 85% were seen once. V was shortened by 7 bases and J by 3 bases, with 15 bases between the two germline ends. The germline CDR1 and CDR2 sequences are MNHNS and SASEGT. This CDR3 region has 15 residues. Sequenced here: peripheral blood, sampled 12 weeks after starting pembrolizumab. The chain combines TRBV6-1 with TRBJ2-2; tentative D call: TRBD1 (5 bases). The receptor comes from an adult with mismatch repair-deficient cancer. CDR3 bases: TGTGCCAGCAAACGTACAGGCTTTTACACCGGGGAGCTGTTTTTT. Translation: CASKRTGFYTGELFF.